This T cell receptor (beta chain) was sequenced during a study of identical twins. Regarding the study as a whole: Some out-of-frame alpha sequences were shared by twins, and these showed excess low generation probability. Excess sharing between twins was weaker in beta out-of-frame sequences.

TCRdb re-derived calls from the 5' RACE reads in MiXCR, one entry per CDR3 protein. This table holds some 690,000 distinct CDR3 sequences, about 20% found once. Concerning this clonotype itself: Antigen: not known.

The same data also went into a second study, on T cells expressing NK-cell markers. In that study: Seven of eight sequenced donors tested HCMV-seropositive; one tested seronegative.

The receptor was isolated from a woman aged 18-29 years in good health. The specimen was PBMCs.

CDR3 protein: CASREGWRGGRSTDTQYF. CDR3 coding DNA: TGTGCCAGCAGAGAAGGGTGGCGGGGGGGCCGTTCCACAGATACGCAGTATTTT. This chain connects TRBV11-2 to TRBJ2-3, with TRBD2 matching 9 bases. The germline gives CDR1 SGHAT, CDR2 FQNNGV. J gave up 2 bases and V 6 bases, and 15 bases lay outside the gene matches. The CDR3 consists of 18 residues. Looking up the rest from reference TRBV11-2 and TRBJ2-3 gives the full variable domain: EAGVAQSPRYKIIEKRQSVAFWCNPISGHATLYWYQQILGQGPKLLIQFQNNGVVDDSQLPKDRFSAERLKGVDSTLKIQPAKLEDSAVYLCASREGWRGGRSTDTQYFGPGTRLTVL.